The 14 T cell receptor beta chains listed next were all sequenced from one sample in a study of T cell responses to AZD1222 COVID-19 vaccine. Measured with immunoSEQ multiplex PCR; TCRdb has only the in-frame clones, and not every one. The top ten clones hold roughly 3% of a sample with 120,000 to 150,000 clones, about 86% of them seen once. The input for sequencing was peripheral blood, taken on day 0 of AZD1222 vaccination. All receptors come from an adult in good health.

V is TRBV13 and J is TRBJ1-3, with TRBD1 as a possible D gene (5 bases). V was trimmed by 4 bases and J by 0 bases, leaving 10 bases between them. The CDR3 is 15 residues long. The germline CDR1 and CDR2 sequences are PRHDT and FYEKMQ (reference sequence). Here the CDR3 reads CASSSMGPSGNTIYF. CDR3 coding DNA: TGTGCCAGCAGCTCCATGGGGCCCTCTGGAAACACCATATATTTT.

The chain carries TRBV6-6 and TRBJ2-2, with TRBD1 matching over 10 bases. Trimming cost V 5 bases and J 6 bases; bases outside gene matches: 15. Germline CDR1 is MNHNY and CDR2 is SVGAGI (reference sequence). The CDR3 is 18 amino acids. The CDR3 loop is CASSLGTGVITPPGELFF. DNA for the CDR3: TGTGCCAGCAGTCTCGGGACAGGGGTGATCACCCCACCCGGGGAGCTGTTTTTT.

V and J are TRBV7-6 and TRBJ1-2; 8 bases map to TRBD1. After removal of 1 base from V and 8 bases from J, the junction contained 9 bases not matched to a gene. The CDR3 totals 15 residues. The germline V gene has CDR1 SGHVS and CDR2 FNYEAQ. In DNA form, the CDR3 reads TGTGCCAGCAGCTTAGAATGGCAGGGGGCAAACGGCTACACCTTC. As protein: CASSLEWQGANGYTF.

This chain connects TRBV13 to TRBJ2-5; TRBD1 matches at 7 bases. The CDR3 consists of 15 residues. The V gene end was trimmed by 7 bases and the J gene end by 2 bases; junction bases not matched to a gene: 10. Germline CDR1 is PRHDT and CDR2 is FYEKMQ (reference sequence). CDR3 loop: CASTWGTGEQETQYF. CDR3 in DNA: TGTGCCAGCACCTGGGGAACAGGGGAACAAGAGACCCAGTACTTC.

The genes are TRBV7-2 and TRBJ2-3; D might be TRBD1 (5 bases). Germline V gene sequence: CDR1 SGHTA, CDR2 FQGNSA. The CDR3 has 13 residues. Trimming shortened V by 5 bases and J by 5 bases, and 11 bases separated the two germline ends. The CDR3 here is CASSQYQGDTQYF. In nucleotides, the CDR3 is TGTGCCAGCAGCCAATATCAGGGAGATACGCAGTATTTT.

This clone appeared a single time. This chain links TRBV4-1 with TRBJ2-7, with D perhaps matching TRBD2 (6 bases). V lost 2 bases and J 2 bases, leaving 19 bases between the germline ends. Germline-derived CDR1 and CDR2 are MGHRA and YSYEKL. This CDR3 contains 17 residues. CDR3 sequence reads: CASSQFLTGAQAYEQYF. CDR3 in DNA: TGCGCCAGCAGCCAATTTCTAACGGGAGCCCAAGCCTACGAGCAGTACTTC.

The chain uses TRBV7-9 and TRBJ2-1; TRBD2 matches at 7 bases. The germline gives CDR1 SEHNR, CDR2 FQNEAQ (reference sequence). This CDR3 is built from 17 residues. Trimming cost V 5 bases and J 1 base; bases outside gene matches: 11. For the CDR3, the DNA is TGTGCCAGCAGCGTCGTCCGGGGCGGGAGTTCCTACAATGAGCAGTTCTTC. Its protein product is CASSVVRGGSSYNEQFF.

The rearrangement joins TRBV11-2 to TRBJ1-6; the D gene is possibly TRBD1 (6 bases). The germline V and J ends were trimmed by 4 bases and 8 bases, with 18 bases remaining between them. CDR1 is SGHAT and CDR2 is FQNNGV in the germline V gene. This CDR3 contains 16 residues. The DNA for the CDR3 is TGTGCCAGCAGCTCCACCCATGGACAGATGGATTCACCCCTCCACTTT. Translation: CASSSTHGQMDSPLHF. Together with reference TRBV11-2 and TRBJ1-6, the CDR3 gives the full variable domain: EAGVAQSPRYKIIEKRQSVAFWCNPISGHATLYWYQQILGQGPKLLIQFQNNGVVDDSQLPKDRFSAERLKGVDSTLKIQPAKLEDSAVYLCASSSTHGQMDSPLHFGNGTRLTVT.

The chain's CDR3 is CASSESAQRVTGELFF. The CDR3 DNA sequence: TGTGCCAGCAGTGAGTCGGCCCAAAGGGTCACCGGGGAGCTGTTTTTT. The chain combines TRBV6-1 with TRBJ2-2; D is unresolved. This CDR3 has 16 amino acids. In germline, CDR1 is MNHNS, CDR2 SASEGT. Trimming took 3 bases from V and 4 from J, leaving 15 bases between them.

The chain uses TRBV3-1 (or the pseudogene TRBV3-2) and TRBJ2-1; D call uncertain. The CDR3 totals 14 residues. Germline CDR1 is LGHDT and CDR2 is YNNKEL (reference sequence). V gave up 1 base and J gave up 5 bases, with 9 bases separating them. CDR3 DNA: TGTGCCAGCAGCCAAGGAGCTGGTCACAATGAGCAGTTCTTC. Residues: CASSQGAGHNEQFF.

This clone was observed many times. The chain combines TRBV24-1 with TRBJ2-3; TRBD2 agrees at 13 bases. This CDR3 comprises 15 residues. Germline lookup yields CDR1 KGHDR and CDR2 SFDVKD. The J segment lost 1 base and the V segment lost 9 bases, leaving 3 bases of the junction unmatched. The DNA for the CDR3 is TGTGCCACCTCCGGGACTAGCGGGGGCACAGATACGCAGTATTTT. It specifies CATSGTSGGTDTQYF.

CDR3: CASNRQDHSNQPQHF. CDR3 bases: TGTGCCAGTAACCGGCAAGACCATAGCAATCAGCCCCAGCATTTT. The chain carries TRBV19 and TRBJ1-5; no clear D gene. This CDR3 has 15 amino acids. Per the germline V gene, CDR1 is LNHDA and CDR2 is SQIVND (reference sequence). V was pared by 7 bases and J by 0 bases, with 13 bases between. Looking up the rest from reference TRBV19 and TRBJ1-5 gives the full variable domain: DGGITQSPKYLFRKEGQNVTLSCEQNLNHDAMYWYRQDPGQGLRLIYYSQIVNDFQKGDIAEGYSVSREKKESFPLTVTSAQKNPTAFYLCASNRQDHSNQPQHFGDGTRLSIL.

This chain links TRBV28 with TRBJ2-7, with D tentatively TRBD1 (6 bases). The CDR3 is made up of 14 amino acids. V lost 7 bases and J lost 0, with 13 bases in between. Germline V gene lookup returns CDR1 MDHEN and CDR2 SYDVKM. DNA of the CDR3: TGTGCCAGCAAGGGACACGAAATCTCCTACGAGCAGTACTTC. It specifies CASKGHEISYEQYF.

The V call is TRBV5-1, the J call TRBJ1-3, with no clear D. The V and J ends lost 0 bases and 4 bases respectively, with 20 bases between them. The CDR3 is made up of 18 amino acids. Germline-derived CDR1 and CDR2 are SGHRS and YFSETQ. The CDR3 coding sequence is TGCGCCAGCAGCTTGGCTGTAGGGAGCCCTGGAGAAGGAAACACCATATATTTT. Translating it yields CASSLAVGSPGEGNTIYF.